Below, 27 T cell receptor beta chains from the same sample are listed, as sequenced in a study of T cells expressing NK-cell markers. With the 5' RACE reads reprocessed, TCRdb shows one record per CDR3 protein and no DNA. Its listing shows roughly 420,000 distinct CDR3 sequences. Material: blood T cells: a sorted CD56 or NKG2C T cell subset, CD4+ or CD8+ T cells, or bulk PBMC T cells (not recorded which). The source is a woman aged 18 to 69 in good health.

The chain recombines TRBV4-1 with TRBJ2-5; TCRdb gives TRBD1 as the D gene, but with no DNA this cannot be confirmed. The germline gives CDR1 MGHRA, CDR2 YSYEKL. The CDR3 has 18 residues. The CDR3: CASSHLTGTARVQETQYF.

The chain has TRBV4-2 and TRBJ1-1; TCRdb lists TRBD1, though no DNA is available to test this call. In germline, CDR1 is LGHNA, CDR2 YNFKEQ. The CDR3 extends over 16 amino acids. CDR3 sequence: CASSQAGTRINTEAFF.

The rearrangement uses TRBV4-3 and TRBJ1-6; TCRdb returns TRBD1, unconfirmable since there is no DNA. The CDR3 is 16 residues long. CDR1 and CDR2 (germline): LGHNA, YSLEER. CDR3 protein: CASSQATGGQNSPLHF.

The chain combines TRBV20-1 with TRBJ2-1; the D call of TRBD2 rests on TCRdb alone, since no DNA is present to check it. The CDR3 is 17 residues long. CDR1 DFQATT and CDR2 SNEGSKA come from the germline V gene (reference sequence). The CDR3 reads CSAGEYTSALLGNEQFF.

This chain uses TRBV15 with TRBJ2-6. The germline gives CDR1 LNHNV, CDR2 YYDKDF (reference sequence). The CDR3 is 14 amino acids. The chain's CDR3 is CATSRGSGANVLTF.

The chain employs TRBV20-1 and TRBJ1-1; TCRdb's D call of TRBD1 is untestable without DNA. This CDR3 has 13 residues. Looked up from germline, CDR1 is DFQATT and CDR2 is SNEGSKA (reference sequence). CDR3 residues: CSAPPHRNTEAFF.

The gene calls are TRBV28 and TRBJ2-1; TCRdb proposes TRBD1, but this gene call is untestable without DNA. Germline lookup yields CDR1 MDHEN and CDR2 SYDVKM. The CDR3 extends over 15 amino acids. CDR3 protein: CASCVIKLRGGEQFF.

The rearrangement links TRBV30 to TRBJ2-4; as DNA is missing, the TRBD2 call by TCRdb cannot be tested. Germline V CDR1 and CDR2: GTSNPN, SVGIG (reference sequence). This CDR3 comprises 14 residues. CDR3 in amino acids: CAWDLGDPQNIQYF.

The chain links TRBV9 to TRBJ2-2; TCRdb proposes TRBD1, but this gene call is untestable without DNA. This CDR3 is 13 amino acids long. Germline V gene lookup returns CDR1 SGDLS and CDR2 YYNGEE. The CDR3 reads CASSVRVPGELFF.

The CDR3 region is CASSETSEPSYEQYF. This chain links TRBV6-1 with TRBJ2-7; TCRdb indicates TRBD2, and absent DNA this call remains unverified. The length of the CDR3 is 15 residues. Germline values: CDR1 MNHNS, CDR2 SASEGT.

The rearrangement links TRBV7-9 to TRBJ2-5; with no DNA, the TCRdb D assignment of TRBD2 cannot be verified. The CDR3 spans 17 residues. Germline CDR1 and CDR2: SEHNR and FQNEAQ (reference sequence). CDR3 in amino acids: CASSLGVSSGAQETQYF.

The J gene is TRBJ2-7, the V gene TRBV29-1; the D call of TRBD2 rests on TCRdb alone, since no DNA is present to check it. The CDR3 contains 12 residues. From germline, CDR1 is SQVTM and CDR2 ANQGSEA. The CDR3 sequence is CSVGTSSDEQYF.

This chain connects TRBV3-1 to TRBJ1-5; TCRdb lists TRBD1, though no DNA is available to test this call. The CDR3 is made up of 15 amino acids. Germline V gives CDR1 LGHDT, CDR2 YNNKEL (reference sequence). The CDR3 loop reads CASSPRTGNGQPQHF. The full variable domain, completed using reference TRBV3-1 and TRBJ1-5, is DTAVSQTPKYLVTQMGNDKSIKCEQNLGHDTMYWYKQDSKKFLKIMFSYNNKELIINETVPNRFSPKSPDKAHLNLHINSLELGDSAVYFCASSPRTGNGQPQHFGDGTRLSIL.

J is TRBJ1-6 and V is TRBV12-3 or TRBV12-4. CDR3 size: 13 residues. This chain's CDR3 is CASSPYDDSPLHF.

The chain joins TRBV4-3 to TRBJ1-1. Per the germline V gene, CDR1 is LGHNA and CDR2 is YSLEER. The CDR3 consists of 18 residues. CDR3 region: CASSQELWGLDLNTEAFF.

The CDR3 protein is CASSSPPTPIEAFF. The J gene is TRBJ1-1, the V gene TRBV7-9; TCRdb returns TRBD1, unconfirmable since there is no DNA. This CDR3 spans 14 amino acids. Germline V lookup: CDR1 SEHNR, CDR2 FQNEAQ (reference sequence).

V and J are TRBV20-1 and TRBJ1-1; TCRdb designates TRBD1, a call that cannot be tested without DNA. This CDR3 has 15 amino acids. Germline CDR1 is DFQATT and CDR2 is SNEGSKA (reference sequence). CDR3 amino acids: CSARGGTGWNTEAFF.

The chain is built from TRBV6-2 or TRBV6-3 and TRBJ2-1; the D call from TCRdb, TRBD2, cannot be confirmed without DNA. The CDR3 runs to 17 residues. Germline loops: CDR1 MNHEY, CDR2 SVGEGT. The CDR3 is CASNPLAGVGDYNEQFF.

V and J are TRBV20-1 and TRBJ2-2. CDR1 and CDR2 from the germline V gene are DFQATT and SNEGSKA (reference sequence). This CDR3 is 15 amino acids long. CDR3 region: CSARARGANTGELFF.

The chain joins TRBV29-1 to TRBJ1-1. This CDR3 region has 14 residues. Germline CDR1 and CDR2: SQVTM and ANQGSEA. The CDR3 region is CSVLQTRGNTEAFF.

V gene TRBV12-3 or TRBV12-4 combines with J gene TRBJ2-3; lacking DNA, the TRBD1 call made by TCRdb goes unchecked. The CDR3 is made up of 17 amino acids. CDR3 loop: CASSNWGQVEGTDTQYF.

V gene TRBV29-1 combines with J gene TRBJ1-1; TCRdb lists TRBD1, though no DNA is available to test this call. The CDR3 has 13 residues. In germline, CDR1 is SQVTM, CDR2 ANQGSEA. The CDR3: CSVEGPENTEAFF.

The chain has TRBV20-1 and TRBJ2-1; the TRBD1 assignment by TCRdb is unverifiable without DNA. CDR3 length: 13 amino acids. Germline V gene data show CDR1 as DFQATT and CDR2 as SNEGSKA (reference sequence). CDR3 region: CSASPRAYNEQFF.

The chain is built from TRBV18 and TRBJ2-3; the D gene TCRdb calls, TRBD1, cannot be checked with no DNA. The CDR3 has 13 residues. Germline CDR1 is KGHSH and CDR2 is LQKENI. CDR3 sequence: CASYGTGGDTQYF. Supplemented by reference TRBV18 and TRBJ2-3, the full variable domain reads NAGVMQNPRHLVRRRGQEARLRCSPMKGHSHVYWYRQLPEEGLKFMVYLQKENIIDESGMPKERFSAEFPKEGPSILRIQQVVRGDSAAYFCASYGTGGDTQYFGPGTRLTVL.

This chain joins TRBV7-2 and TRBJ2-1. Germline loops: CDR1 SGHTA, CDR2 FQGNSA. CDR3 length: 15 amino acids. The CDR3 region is CASSLGSTSYNEQFF.

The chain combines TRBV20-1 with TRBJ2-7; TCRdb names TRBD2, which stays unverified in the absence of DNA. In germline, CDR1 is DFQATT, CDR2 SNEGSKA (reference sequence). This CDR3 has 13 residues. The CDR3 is CSASYVPGSEQYF.

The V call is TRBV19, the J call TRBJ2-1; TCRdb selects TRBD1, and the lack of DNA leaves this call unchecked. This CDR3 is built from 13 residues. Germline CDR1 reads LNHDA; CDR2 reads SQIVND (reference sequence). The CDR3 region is CASSIVGGHEQFF.